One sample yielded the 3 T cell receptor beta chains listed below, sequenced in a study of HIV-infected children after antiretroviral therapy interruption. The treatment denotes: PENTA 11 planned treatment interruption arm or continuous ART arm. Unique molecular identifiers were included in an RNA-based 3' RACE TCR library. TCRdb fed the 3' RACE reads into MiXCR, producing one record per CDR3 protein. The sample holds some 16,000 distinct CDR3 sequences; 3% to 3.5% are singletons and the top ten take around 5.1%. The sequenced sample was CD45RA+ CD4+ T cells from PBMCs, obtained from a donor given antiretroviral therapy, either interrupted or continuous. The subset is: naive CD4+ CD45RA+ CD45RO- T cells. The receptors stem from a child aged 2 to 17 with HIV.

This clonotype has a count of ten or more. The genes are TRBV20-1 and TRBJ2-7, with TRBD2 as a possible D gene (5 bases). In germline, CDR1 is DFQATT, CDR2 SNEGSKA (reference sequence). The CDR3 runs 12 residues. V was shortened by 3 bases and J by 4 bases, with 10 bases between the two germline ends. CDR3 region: CSASWESYEQYF. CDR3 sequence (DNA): TGCAGTGCTAGTTGGGAGAGTTACGAGCAGTACTTC.

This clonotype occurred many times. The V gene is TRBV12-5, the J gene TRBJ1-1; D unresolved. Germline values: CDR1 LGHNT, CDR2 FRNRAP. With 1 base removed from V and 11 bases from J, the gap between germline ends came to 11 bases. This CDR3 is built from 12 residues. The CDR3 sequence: CASGLELIAAFF. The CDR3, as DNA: TGTGCTAGTGGTTTGGAGTTAATCGCGGCTTTCTTT.

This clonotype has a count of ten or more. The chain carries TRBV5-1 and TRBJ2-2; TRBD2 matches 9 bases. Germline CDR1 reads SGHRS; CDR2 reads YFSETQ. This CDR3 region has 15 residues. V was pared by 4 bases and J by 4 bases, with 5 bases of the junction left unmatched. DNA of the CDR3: TGCGCCAGCAGCCGCGCAGCGGGGGGCACCGGGGAGCTGTTTTTT. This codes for CASSRAAGGTGELFF. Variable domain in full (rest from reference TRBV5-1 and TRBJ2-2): KAGVTQTPRYLIKTRGQQVTLSCSPISGHRSVSWYQQTPGQGLQFLFEYFSETQRNKGNFPGRFSGRQFSNSRSEMNVSTLELGDSALYLCASSRAAGGTGELFFGEGSRLTVL.